This record covers a single TCR beta chain. The antigen is unknown. The data originate from a study of T cell responses to AZD1222 COVID-19 vaccine. Study-level results: Clonal diversity was possibly underestimated, and the donors were mostly white British, with more females. Spike-wide coverage was observed for vaccine-associated CD4 TCRs, with dominant responses at 160-218 and 743-854.

There are 13 residues in the CDR3. V was shortened by 7 bases and J by 4 bases, with 13 bases between the two germline ends. Germline V gene sequence: CDR1 LNHDA, CDR2 SQIVND (reference sequence). Here immunoSEQ multiplex PCR was the method, and the copy in TCRdb shows in-frame clones only, minus some. The sample includes 110,000 or so clones, about 89% seen only once; the top ten take roughly 7.1%. This TCR came from an adult who received the AZD1222 COVID-19 vaccine. The sequencing here drew on peripheral blood, taken 28 days after the second AZD1222 dose. The chain joins TRBV19 to TRBJ1-2; D unresolved. In DNA, the CDR3 is TGTGCCAGTACCAATGGAGGGTTCTATGGCTACACCTTC. Translating gives CASTNGGFYGYTF.